This is a list of T cell receptor beta chains from one sample in a study of CXCR3-negative and CXCR3-positive naive CD8 T cells. Each CDR3 protein gets one entry in TCRdb, which reprocessed the 5' RACE reads and gives no DNA. This table holds 55,000 to 65,000 distinct CDR3 sequences. The specimen sequenced was naive CXCR3- CD8+ T cells from blood. These receptors were obtained from a human donor in good health. Some clones in this sample may be carry-over from other donors' samples. The CDR3 runs from the conserved cysteine through the conserved F or W.

TRBJ2-3	TRBV20-1	CSARDIGLAGGDSTDTQYF
TRBJ2-1	TRBV29-1	CSVGGDTRGPGGYNEQFF
TRBJ1-2	TRBV4-3	CASSQGSENGYTF
TRBJ2-2	TRBV15	CATSGRENTGELFF
TRBJ1-1	TRBV7-9	CASSSDHQGPNTEAFF
TRBJ2-7	TRBV6-2/TRBV6-3	CASSPPGLAGGRHGEQYF
TRBJ2-3	TRBV27	CASSDSFTSTDTQYF
TRBJ2-5	TRBV5-5	CASSWGPPQETQYF
TRBJ1-1	TRBV28	CASSLAGFTEAFF
TRBJ2-7	TRBV5-1	CARSLEDSADEQYF
TRBJ2-3	TRBV7-8	CASSLGIGAADTQYF
TRBJ2-1	TRBV12-3/TRBV12-4	CASRLTSGALSEQFF
TRBJ2-7	TRBV28	CASSLEYGVSYEQYF
TRBJ2-5	TRBV5-1	CASSYGTAQETQYF
TRBJ2-7	TRBV5-1	CASNDRGPNEQYF
TRBJ2-7	TRBV9	CASSPGTPTPYEQYF
TRBJ2-5	TRBV9	CASSSDGGQETQYF